A few counts support the clone carrying this T cell receptor (beta chain). Primed by a sample-barcoded 5' primer and a J-beta primer mix, a second PCR proceeded for roughly 7 to 12 cycles. TCRdb used MiXCR to reprocess the 5' RACE reads, holding one entry per CDR3 protein. This table has a few hundred thousand distinct CDR3 sequences, about a quarter appearing once. This sample stems from a study of blood T cells in healthy people across ages. The data were also submitted as part of a second study, on T cells of mothers and their children.

The sequence was collected from a boy between 2 and 10 years old in good health. The sequencing input was blood.

The CDR3 sequence is CASSPRSHTRETQYF. CDR3 sequence (DNA): TGTGCCAGCAGCCCCAGGTCCCACACTCGGGAGACCCAGTACTTC. The chain uses TRBV7-2 and TRBJ2-5; D unclear. CDR1 is SGHTA, CDR2 FQGNSA, per germline. The V end lost 5 bases, the J end lost 5 bases, and 18 bases lay between the germline ends. CDR3 length: 15 amino acids.